This section outlines one TCR beta chain sequence together with its context. This receptor's antigen is unknown. No much larger clonotype is one base removed from it; base qualities were not supplied. What this sample's time point label stands for: newly diagnosed, previously untreated cHL patient sample. Magnetic negative selection with a Miltenyi CD8+ T cell isolation kit was used to purify CD8+ T cells from thawed PBMCs. As a comparison group for the relapsed/refractory trial patients, PBMCs from patients with newly diagnosed, previously untreated classical Hodgkin lymphoma were sequenced. After peripheral blood was drawn into 8 mL Vacutainer Cell Preparation Tubes, PBMCs were isolated by centrifugation and then cryopreserved. Purified CD4+ and CD8+ fractions were prepared only for cases with an additional available PBMC sample. Magnetically labelled cells were removed on LS columns in a quadroMACS separator, and the flow-through was retained as the purified fraction.

This sample is drawn from a study of PD-1 blockade in classical Hodgkin lymphoma (dated by TCRdb to 2019 to 2021). Describing the broader study: A peripheral blood immune signature of response to PD-1 blockade in classical Hodgkin lymphoma was defined using TCR beta sequencing and CyTOF.

Genomic DNA was isolated using the Qiagen DNeasy kit from unsorted PBMCs as well as from negatively selected CD4+ and CD8+ fractions. Using primers that anneal to V and J segments, immunoSEQ multiplex PCR amplified the TCR beta CDR3 regions. A synthetic immune receptor repertoire was used to minimize amplification bias, and remaining bias was computationally removed after sequencing. Concerning the study's data processing: Repertoire diversity was quantified as the Shannon entropy index using custom Python scripts. Unsorted, CD4+ and CD8+ repertoires were analyzed separately, except in combined analyses where CD4+ and CD8+ sequences were merged in silico. The table comes from immuneACCESS by way of TCRdb, which keeps in-frame sequences with V and J called. Part of the clones is missing from these tables; in studies checked, under half for an unresolved V gene and the rest for unknown reasons. Clone size and V and J calls were adopted from that table, with D and trimming inferred from the DNA. Recorded for this sample are 14,000 to 15,000 clones; about 90% of them occurred a single time. In total, the top ten clones hold 5.5% to 7.5% of the sample.

The study at large found these results: Only a single clinical trial cohort was studied, and what caused the repertoire differences, possibly disease activity or prior therapy, remained undefined. Baseline TCR diversity was reported to be lower in newly diagnosed patients than in healthy donors, and even lower in relapsed/refractory patients.

There are 15 amino acids in the CDR3, from cysteine to phenylalanine inclusive. Only the CDR3 portion is preserved as DNA: 45 bases, with reading frame beginning at the first base. Here V drops 3 bases and J drops 5 bases, and the junction holds 8 bases not matched to any gene. CDR1 and CDR2 are read off the germline V gene (reference sequence) as LNHNV and YYDKDF. The chain was built from TRBV15 and TRBJ2-5, and TRBD2 matches 8 of the central bases. The sequence came from a human donor with classical Hodgkin lymphoma. Sequenced material: CD8+ T cells from blood. The DNA is TGTGCCACCAGCAGGCTCAGCGGGAGTGGGGAGACCCAGTACTTC. This translates into CATSRLSGSGETQYF.